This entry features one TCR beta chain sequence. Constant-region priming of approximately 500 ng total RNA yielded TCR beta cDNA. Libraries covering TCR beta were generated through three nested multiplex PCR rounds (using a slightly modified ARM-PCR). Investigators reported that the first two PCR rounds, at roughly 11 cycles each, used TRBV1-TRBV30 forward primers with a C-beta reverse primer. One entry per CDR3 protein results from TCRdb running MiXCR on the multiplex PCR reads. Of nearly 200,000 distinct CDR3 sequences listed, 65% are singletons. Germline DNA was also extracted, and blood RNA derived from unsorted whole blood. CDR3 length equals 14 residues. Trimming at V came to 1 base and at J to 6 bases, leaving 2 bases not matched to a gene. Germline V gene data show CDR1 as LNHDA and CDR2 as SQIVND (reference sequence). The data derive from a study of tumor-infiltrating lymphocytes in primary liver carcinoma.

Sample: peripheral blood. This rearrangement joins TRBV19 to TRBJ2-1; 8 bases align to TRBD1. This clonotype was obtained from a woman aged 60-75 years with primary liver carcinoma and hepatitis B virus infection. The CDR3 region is CASSIGTGRNEQFF. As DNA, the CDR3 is TGTGCCAGTAGTATAGGGACAGGGCGCAATGAGCAGTTCTTC.